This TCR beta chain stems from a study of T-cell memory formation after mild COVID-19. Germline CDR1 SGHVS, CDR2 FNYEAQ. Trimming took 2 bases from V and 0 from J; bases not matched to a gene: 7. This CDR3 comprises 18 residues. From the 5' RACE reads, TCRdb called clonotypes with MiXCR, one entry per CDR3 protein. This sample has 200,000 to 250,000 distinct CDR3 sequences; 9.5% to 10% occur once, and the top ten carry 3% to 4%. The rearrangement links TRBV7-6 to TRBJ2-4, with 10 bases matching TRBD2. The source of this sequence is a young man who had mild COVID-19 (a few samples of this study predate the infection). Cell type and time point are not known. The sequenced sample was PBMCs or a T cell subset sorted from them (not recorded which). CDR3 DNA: TGTGCCAGCAGCTTAAGGCTAGCGGGGGAGGGAGCCAAAAACATTCAGTACTTC. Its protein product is CASSLRLAGEGAKNIQYF.